This TCR beta chain was sequenced for a study of shared clonotypes between healthy human individuals. The study drew its donors from healthy HIV-negative adults without recent acute infections or vaccinations. TCRdb's table, derived via immunoSEQ multiplex PCR, lists solely in-frame clones and lacks some. The sample has around 370,000 clones; about 96% are singletons. From germline, CDR1 is MNHNY and CDR2 SVGAGI (reference sequence). The V gene lost 11 bases and the J gene lost 4 bases, with 14 bases spanning the gap. The CDR3 spans 12 residues. The gene calls are TRBV6-6 and TRBJ1-1; D is uncertain. The sequence was collected from a young man in good health. Sequences were obtained from memory CD8+ T cells sorted from blood. Stated subset: CD45RO+ cells pooled with CCR7-negative TemRA cells. The CDR3 nucleotides are TGTGCCGCACATGGCCCCGGCACTGAAGCTTTCTTT. Residues: CAAHGPGTEAFF.